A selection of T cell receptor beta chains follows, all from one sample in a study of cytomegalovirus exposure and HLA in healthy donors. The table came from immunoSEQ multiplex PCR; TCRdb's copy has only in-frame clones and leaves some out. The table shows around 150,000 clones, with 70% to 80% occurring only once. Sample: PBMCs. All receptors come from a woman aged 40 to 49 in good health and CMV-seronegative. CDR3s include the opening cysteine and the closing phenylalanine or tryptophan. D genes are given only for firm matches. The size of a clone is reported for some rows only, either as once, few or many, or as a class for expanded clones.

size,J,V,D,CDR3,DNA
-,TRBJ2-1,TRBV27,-,CASSFQRDNEQFF,TGTGCCAGCAGTTTTCAGCGGGACAATGAGCAGTTCTTC
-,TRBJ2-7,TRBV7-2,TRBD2,CASSTTSGNYEQYF,TGTGCCAGCAGCACTACTAGCGGTAACTACGAGCAGTACTTC
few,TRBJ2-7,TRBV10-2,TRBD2,CASSAWGLVSYEQYF,TGCGCCAGCAGTGCCTGGGGACTAGTCTCCTACGAGCAGTACTTC
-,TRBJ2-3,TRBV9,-,CASRGQGFSDTQYF,TGTGCCAGCAGAGGGCAGGGCTTTTCAGATACGCAGTATTTT
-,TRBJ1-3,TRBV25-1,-,CASSTSISGNTIYF,TGTGCCAGCAGTACGAGTATCTCTGGAAACACCATATATTTT
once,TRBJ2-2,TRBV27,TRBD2,CASSALGTSGTGELFF,TGTGCCAGCAGTGCCCTCGGGACTAGCGGGACCGGGGAGCTGTTTTTT
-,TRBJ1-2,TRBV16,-,CASSQGPVTNYGYTF,TGTGCCAGCAGCCAAGGCCCAGTAACTAACTATGGCTACACCTTC
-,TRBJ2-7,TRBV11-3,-,CASSRTPTYEQYF,TGTGCCAGCTCGCGGACACCGACCTACGAGCAGTACTTC
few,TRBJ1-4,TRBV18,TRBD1,CASSPLGTVGEKLFF,TGTGCCAGCTCACCCCTGGGGACAGTCGGCGAAAAACTGTTTTTT
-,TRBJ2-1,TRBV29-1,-,CSVEAYNERFF,TGCAGCGTTGAAGCCTACAATGAGCGGTTCTTC
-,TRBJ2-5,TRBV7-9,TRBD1,CASSLGDRVEETQYF,TGTGCCAGCAGCTTAGGCGACAGGGTAGAAGAGACCCAGTACTTC
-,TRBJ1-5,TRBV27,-,CASSLSNGGSQPQHF,TGTGCCAGCAGTTTATCGAACGGGGGAAGTCAGCCCCAGCATTTT
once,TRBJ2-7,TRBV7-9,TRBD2,CASSLAKGGLAGRYEQYF,TGTGCCAGCAGCTTAGCGAAAGGGGGACTAGCGGGGCGTTACGAGCAGTACTTC
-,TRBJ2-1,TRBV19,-,CASSIDPTYNEQFF,TGTGCCAGTAGTATAGACCCAACATACAATGAGCAGTTCTTC
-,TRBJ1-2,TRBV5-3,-,CARSFPAETAPGNGYTF,TGTGCCAGAAGCTTCCCAGCCGAGACCGCCCCCGGGAATGGCTACACCTTC
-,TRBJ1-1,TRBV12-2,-,CASLGVVGTEAFF,TGTGCAAGTTTAGGGGTAGTGGGGACTGAAGCTTTCTTT
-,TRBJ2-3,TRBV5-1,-,CASSFINNYTDTQYF,TGCGCCAGCAGCTTTATTAATAATTACACAGATACGCAGTATTTT
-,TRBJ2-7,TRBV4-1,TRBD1,CASSQGQGKVYEQYF,TGCGCCAGCAGCCAAGGACAGGGGAAGGTCTACGAGCAGTACTTC
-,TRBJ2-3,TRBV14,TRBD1,CASSQKSRGGYTDTQYF,TGTGCCAGCAGCCAAAAATCGAGAGGGGGCTACACAGATACGCAGTATTTT
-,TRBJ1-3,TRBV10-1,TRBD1,CASRADSRRDSFKLSGNTIYF,TGCGCCAGCAGAGCCGATTCCAGAAGGGACAGTTTTAAATTATCTGGAAACACCATATATTTT
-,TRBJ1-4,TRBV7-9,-,CSSSFKAQATNEKLFF,TGTTCCAGCAGCTTCAAGGCACAGGCAACTAATGAAAAACTGTTTTTT
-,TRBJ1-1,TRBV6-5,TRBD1,CASHAGRGDTEAFF,TGTGCCAGCCACGCCGGCAGGGGGGACACTGAAGCTTTCTTT
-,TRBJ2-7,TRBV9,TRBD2,CASSVDSGSSYEQYF,TGTGCCAGCAGCGTAGATAGCGGGAGCTCCTACGAGCAGTACTTC
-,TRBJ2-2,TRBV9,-,CASSVVVGQVTGELFF,TGTGCCAGCAGCGTAGTAGTGGGGCAGGTAACCGGGGAGCTGTTTTTT
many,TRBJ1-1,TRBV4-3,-,CASSQELVGVNTEAFF,TGCGCCAGCAGCCAAGAATTGGTGGGAGTTAACACTGAAGCTTTCTTT
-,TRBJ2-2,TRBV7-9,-,CASGGTGELFF,TGTGCCAGCGGCGGGACCGGGGAGCTGTTTTTT
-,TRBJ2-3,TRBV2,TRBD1,CASEGQGSTDTQYF,TGTGCCAGCGAGGGACAGGGGAGCACAGATACGCAGTATTTT
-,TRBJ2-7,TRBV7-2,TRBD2,CASRLGGGANEQYF,TGTGCCAGCAGATTAGGCGGGGGGGCGAACGAGCAGTACTTC
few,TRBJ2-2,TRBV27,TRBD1,CASSLEDRGSTGELFF,TGTGCCAGCAGTTTGGAGGACAGGGGTTCCACCGGGGAGCTGTTTTTT
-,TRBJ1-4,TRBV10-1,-,CASRRDCYAKLFF,TGCGCCAGCAGACGGGACTGCTATGCAAAACTGTTTTTT
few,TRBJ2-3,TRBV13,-,CASSSATSTDTQYF,TGTGCCAGCAGCTCCGCGACTAGCACAGATACGCAGTATTTT
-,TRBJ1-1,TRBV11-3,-,CASSLEDTGAFF,TGTGCCAGCAGCTTAGAAGATACGGGGGCTTTCTTT
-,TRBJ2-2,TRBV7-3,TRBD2,CASRNSGGHTGELFF,TGTGCCAGCAGAAATAGCGGGGGCCACACCGGGGAGCTGTTTTTT
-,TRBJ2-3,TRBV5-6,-,CASSLAAGERATDTQYF,TGTGCCAGCAGCTTGGCCGCCGGGGAGCGGGCCACAGATACGCAGTATTTT
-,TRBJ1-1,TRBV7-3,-,CASSLQPGNLNTEAFF,TGTGCCAGCAGCTTACAACCCGGTAATTTGAACACTGAAGCTTTCTTT
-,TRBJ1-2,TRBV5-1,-,CASSLRPGTGDYGYTF,TGCGCCAGCAGCTTACGACCGGGAACGGGGGACTATGGCTACACCTTC
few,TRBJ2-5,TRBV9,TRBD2,CASSVGASGVKETQYF,TGTGCCAGCAGCGTAGGTGCTAGCGGGGTGAAAGAGACCCAGTACTTC
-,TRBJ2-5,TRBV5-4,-,CASSLKTQGRETQYF,TGTGCCAGCAGCTTAAAAACCCAGGGGAGAGAGACCCAGTACTTC
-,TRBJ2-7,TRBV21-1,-,CASSKGDREHRSYEQYF,TGTGCCAGCAGCAAAGGGGACAGGGAACATAGGTCCTACGAGCAGTACTTC
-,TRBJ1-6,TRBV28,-,CASSLQGSSPLHF,TGTGCCAGCAGTTTGCAGGGGTCTTCACCCCTCCACTTT
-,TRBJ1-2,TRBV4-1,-,CASSQGYNRDYGYTF,TGCGCCAGCAGCCAAGGGTATAACAGGGACTATGGCTACACCTTC
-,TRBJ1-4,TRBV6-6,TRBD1,CASSSGTVYEKLFF,TGTGCCAGCAGTTCAGGGACAGTTTATGAAAAACTGTTTTTT
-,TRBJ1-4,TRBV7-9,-,CASSLGTGNEKLFF,TGTGCCAGCAGCTTAGGCACAGGTAATGAAAAACTGTTTTTT
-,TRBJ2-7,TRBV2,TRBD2,CASSPLAGIYEQYF,TGTGCCAGCAGTCCGCTAGCGGGGATCTACGAGCAGTACTTC
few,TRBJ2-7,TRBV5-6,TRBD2,CASSARGLAGGSYEQYF,TGTGCCAGCAGCGCCCGGGGGTTAGCGGGAGGTTCCTACGAGCAGTACTTC
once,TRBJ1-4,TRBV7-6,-,CASSTQGFTNEKLFF,TGTGCCAGCAGCACTCAGGGGTTTACTAATGAAAAACTGTTTTTT
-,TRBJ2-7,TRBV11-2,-,CASSLAGSYEQYF,TGTGCCAGCAGTTTGGCGGGGTCCTACGAGCAGTACTTC
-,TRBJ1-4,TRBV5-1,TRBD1,CASSPGTGREKLFF,TGCGCCAGCAGCCCCGGGACAGGGCGGGAAAAACTGTTTTTT
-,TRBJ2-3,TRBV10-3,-,CATAVWGTDTQYF,TGTGCCACCGCGGTGTGGGGCACAGATACGCAGTATTTT
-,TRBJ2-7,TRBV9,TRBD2,CANSPSSGKGYEQYF,TGTGCCAACAGCCCCTCGAGCGGGAAAGGCTACGAGCAGTACTTC
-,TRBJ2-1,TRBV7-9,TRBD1,CASSLQRTGGNEQFF,TGTGCCAGCAGCCTACAAAGGACAGGGGGCAATGAGCAGTTCTTC
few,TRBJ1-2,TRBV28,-,CASSSPGQTYGYTF,TGTGCCAGCAGTTCCCCGGGACAAACATATGGCTACACCTTC
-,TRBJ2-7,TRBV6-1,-,CASSIEGGSSYEQYF,TGTGCCAGCAGTATTGAAGGGGGAAGCTCCTACGAGCAGTACTTC
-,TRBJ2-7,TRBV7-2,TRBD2,CASSGFGRENFYEQYF,TGTGCCAGCAGCGGGTTCGGGAGGGAAAATTTCTACGAGCAGTACTTC
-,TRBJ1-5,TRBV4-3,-,CASSQDLPGSGQPQHF,TGCGCCAGCAGCCAAGATCTCCCGGGGTCAGGTCAGCCCCAGCATTTT
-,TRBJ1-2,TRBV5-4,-,CASSLPGVWYGYTF,TGTGCCAGCAGCTTGCCCGGGGTTTGGTATGGCTACACCTTC
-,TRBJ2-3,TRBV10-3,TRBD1,CAISRQGPDTQYF,TGTGCCATCAGCCGACAGGGACCAGATACGCAGTATTTT
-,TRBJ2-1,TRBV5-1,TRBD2,CASRVGGSVPSSYNEQFF,TGCGCCAGCAGGGTTGGCGGGAGTGTCCCTAGCTCCTACAATGAGCAGTTCTTC
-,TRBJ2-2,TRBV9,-,CASTRQGRNTGELFF,TGTGCCAGCACTCGGCAGGGGCGGAACACCGGGGAGCTGTTTTTT
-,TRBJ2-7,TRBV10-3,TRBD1,CAILKGQFYEQYF,TGTGCCATATTAAAGGGACAGTTCTACGAGCAGTACTTC